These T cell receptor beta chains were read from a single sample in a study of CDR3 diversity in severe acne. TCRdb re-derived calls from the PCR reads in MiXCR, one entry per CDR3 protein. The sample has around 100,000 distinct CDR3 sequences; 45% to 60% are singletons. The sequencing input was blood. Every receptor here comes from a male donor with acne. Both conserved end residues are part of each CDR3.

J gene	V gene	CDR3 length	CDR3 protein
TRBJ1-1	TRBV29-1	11	CSVAIDRGLIF
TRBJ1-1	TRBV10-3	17	CAISESPGGDPNTEAFF
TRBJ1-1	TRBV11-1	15	CASSLGGQGYTEAFF
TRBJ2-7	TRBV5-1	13	CASSPDRTWEQYF
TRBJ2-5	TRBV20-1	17	CSASRAGTGANQETQYF
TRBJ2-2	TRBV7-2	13	CASSHWAPGELFF
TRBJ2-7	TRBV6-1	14	CASNNLRGFYEQYF
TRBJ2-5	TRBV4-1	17	CASSQEASGGSMGTQYF
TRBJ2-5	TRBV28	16	CASSLSTRVYGETQYF
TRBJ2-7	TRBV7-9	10	CASRQGEQYF
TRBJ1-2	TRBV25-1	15	CASSGDSSLDYGYTF
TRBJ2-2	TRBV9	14	CASSVDYFTGELFF
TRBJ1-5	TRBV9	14	CASSLGQGGQPQHF
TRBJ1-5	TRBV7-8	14	CASSFGARDQPQHF
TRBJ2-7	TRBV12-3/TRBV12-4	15	CASSWGAGLSGEQYF
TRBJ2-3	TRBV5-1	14	CASSPNRLTDTQYF
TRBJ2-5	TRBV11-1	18	CASSQTGDLGLVEETQYF
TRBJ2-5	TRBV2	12	CAMKTSQETQYF
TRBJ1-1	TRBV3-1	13	CASSQRGRTEAFF
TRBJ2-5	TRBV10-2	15	CASTDLAGGGETQYF
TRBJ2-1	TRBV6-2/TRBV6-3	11	CASSSYVEQFF
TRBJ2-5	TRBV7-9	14	CASSSSPTEETQYF
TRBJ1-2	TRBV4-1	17	CASSQEAITGTLYGYTF
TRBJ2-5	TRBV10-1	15	CASSEGGQAGGQQYF
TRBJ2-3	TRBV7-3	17	CASSSPPSSGGTDTQYF
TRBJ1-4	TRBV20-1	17	CSARVGTGGATNEKLFF
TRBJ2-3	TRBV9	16	CASSVGLAAFTDTQYF
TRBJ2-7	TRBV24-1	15	CATSDPRLAGRPENF
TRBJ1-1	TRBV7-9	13	CASSLAHSGEAFF
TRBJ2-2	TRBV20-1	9	CSAKYELFF
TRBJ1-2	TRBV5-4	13	CASSPGQGGGYTF
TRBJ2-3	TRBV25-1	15	CASSEFLAPTDTQYF
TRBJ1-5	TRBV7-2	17	CASSPHPTRYSNQPQHF
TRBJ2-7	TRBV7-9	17	CASSLAAGGEKAYEQYF
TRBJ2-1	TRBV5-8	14	CASSLAGQGDEQFF
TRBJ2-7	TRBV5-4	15	CASSPGLAEYDEQYF
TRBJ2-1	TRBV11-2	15	CASSQRGDEGNEQFF
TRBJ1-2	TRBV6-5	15	CASSYAVDRAAGYTF
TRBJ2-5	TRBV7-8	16	CASSLWRGAQLETQYF
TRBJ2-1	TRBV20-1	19	CSARDVTSGRGDSYNEQFF